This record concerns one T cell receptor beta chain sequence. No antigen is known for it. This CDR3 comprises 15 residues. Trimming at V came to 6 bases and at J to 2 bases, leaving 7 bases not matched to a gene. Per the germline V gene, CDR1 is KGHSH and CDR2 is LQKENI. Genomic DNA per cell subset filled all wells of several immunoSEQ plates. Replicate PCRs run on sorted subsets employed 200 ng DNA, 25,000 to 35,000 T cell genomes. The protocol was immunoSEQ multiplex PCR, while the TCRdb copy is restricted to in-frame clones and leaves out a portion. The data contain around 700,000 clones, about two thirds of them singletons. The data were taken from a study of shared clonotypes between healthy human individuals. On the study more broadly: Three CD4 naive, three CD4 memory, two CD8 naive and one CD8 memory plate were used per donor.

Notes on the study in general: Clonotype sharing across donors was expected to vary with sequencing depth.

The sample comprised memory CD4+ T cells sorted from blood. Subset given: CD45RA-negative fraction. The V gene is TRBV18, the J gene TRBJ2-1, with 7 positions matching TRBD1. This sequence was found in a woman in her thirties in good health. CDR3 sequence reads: CASSGTGAAYNEQFF. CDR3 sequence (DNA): TGTGCCAGCTCGGGCACAGGGGCGGCCTACAATGAGCAGTTCTTC.